The 29 T cell receptor beta chains below were found in one sample sequenced in a study of cytomegalovirus exposure and HLA in healthy donors. The PCR had 60 Vbeta and 13 Jbeta primers. Measured with immunoSEQ multiplex PCR; TCRdb has only the in-frame clones, and not every one. The table shows approximately 120,000 clones, with 60% to 85% occurring only once. The sample consisted of PBMCs. The receptors originated from a young man in good health and CMV-seronegative.

V usage is TRBV7-6 and J usage is TRBJ2-1; 13 bases fit TRBD2. The CDR3 length is 16 residues. The junction had 9 bases not matched to a gene; V was cut back by 5 bases and J by 8 bases. Germline assignment: CDR1 SGHVS and CDR2 FNYEAQ. In DNA, the CDR3 is TGTGCCAGCAGCAGTCAAGGACTAGCGGGAGACCATGAGCAGTTCTTC. Translation: CASSSQGLAGDHEQFF. Looking up the rest from reference TRBV7-6 and TRBJ2-1 gives the full variable domain: GAGVSQSPRYKVTKRGQDVALRCDPISGHVSLYWYRQALGQGPEFLTYFNYEAQQDKSGLPNDRFSAERPEGSISTLTIQRTEQRDSAMYRCASSSQGLAGDHEQFFGPGTRLTVL.

J is TRBJ1-2 and V is TRBV7-9, with TRBD1 as a possible D gene (5 bases). Germline V gives CDR1 SEHNR, CDR2 FQNEAQ (reference sequence). The CDR3 spans 13 residues. V lost 0 bases and J 6 bases, leaving 8 bases between the germline ends. CDR3 DNA: TGTGCCAGCAGCTTAGCGACAGTTCATGGCTACACCTTC. Translation gives CASSLATVHGYTF.

The chain couples TRBV25-1 to TRBJ2-2; tentatively, D is TRBD1 (5 bases). CDR1 is MGHDK and CDR2 is SYGVNS in the germline V gene. The CDR3 consists of 15 residues. V was clipped by 0 bases and J by 4 bases, with 9 bases between them. DNA of the CDR3: TGTGCCAGCAGTGAATATCGTAGGGGCACCGGGGAGCTGTTTTTT. Its protein is CASSEYRRGTGELFF. The entire variable domain, with the rest obtained from reference TRBV25-1 and TRBJ2-2, is as follows: EADIYQTPRYLVIGTGKKITLECSQTMGHDKMYWYQQDPGMELHLIHYSYGVNSTEKGDLSSESTVSRIRTEHFPLTLESARPSHTSQYLCASSEYRRGTGELFFGEGSRLTVL.

The chain is built from TRBV4-3 and TRBJ2-7, with D tentatively TRBD2 (6 bases). V was cut by 1 base and J by 4 bases, with 14 bases left in between. The CDR3 is 15 amino acids. Germline V lookup: CDR1 LGHNA, CDR2 YSLEER. This chain's CDR3 is CASSQVAGKEYEQYF. DNA of the CDR3: TGCGCCAGCAGCCAAGTTGCGGGAAAGGAATACGAGCAGTACTTC.

The chain is built from TRBV5-4 and TRBJ1-1; no reliable D call. The V end was cut by 4 bases, the J end by 5 bases, with 18 bases between. The CDR3 length is 15 residues. CDR1 is SGHNT and CDR2 is YYREEE in the germline V gene (reference sequence). This CDR3 reads CASSRPGRARTEAFF. CDR3 in DNA: TGTGCCAGCAGCAGACCCGGGAGGGCCCGTACTGAAGCTTTCTTT. Full variable domain (missing parts from reference TRBV5-4 and TRBJ1-1): ETGVTQSPTHLIKTRGQQVTLRCSSQSGHNTVSWYQQALGQGPQFIFQYYREEENGRGNFPPRFSGLQFPNYSSELNVNALELDDSALYLCASSRPGRARTEAFFGQGTRLTVV.

CDR3 in DNA: TGTGCCAGCTCACCGGCAGAGACCCAGTACTTC. Translated, it gives CASSPAETQYF. This rearrangement joins TRBV18 to TRBJ2-5; D is unclear. Trimming stripped 3 bases from V and 4 bases from J, with 3 bases between. Germline V gives CDR1 KGHSH, CDR2 LQKENI. This CDR3 contains 11 residues.

This clone was counted a few times. The rearrangement joins TRBV30 to TRBJ1-3; D remains ambiguous. This CDR3 is built from 14 residues. Germline V gene data show CDR1 as GTSNPN and CDR2 as SVGIG (reference sequence). The V end lost 1 base, the J end lost 4 bases, and 11 bases lay between the germline ends. The CDR3 sequence is CAWSANRAGNTIYF. In DNA, the CDR3 is TGTGCCTGGAGTGCCAACCGAGCCGGAAACACCATATATTTT.

The rearrangement joins TRBV7-9 to TRBJ2-7; D perhaps matches TRBD2 (7 bases). Germline V gene data show CDR1 as SEHNR and CDR2 as FQNEAQ (reference sequence). Trimming stripped 5 bases from V and 4 bases from J, with 24 bases between. This CDR3 comprises 17 residues. The CDR3 DNA is TGTGCCAGCAGCGATTGGGGCGGGGGCCTCACTTCATACGAGCAGTACTTC. It encodes CASSDWGGGLTSYEQYF.

J is TRBJ1-5 and V is TRBV6-5; 9 bases agree with TRBD1. Germline CDR1 reads MNHEY; CDR2 reads SVGAGI. The ends lost 6 bases at V and 7 bases at J; junction bases unmatched: 7. CDR3 size: 14 residues. CDR3 sequence reads: CASRAGQGGQPQHF. CDR3 nucleotides: TGTGCCAGCAGAGCGGGACAGGGAGGCCAGCCCCAGCATTTT.

The V call is TRBV5-6, the J call TRBJ2-3, with 8 positions matching TRBD2. Germline CDR1 SGHDT, CDR2 YYEEEE. This CDR3 comprises 18 residues. V was pared by 3 bases and J by 2 bases, with 14 bases of the junction left unmatched. The CDR3 region is CASSSLAGYLSNTDTQYF. CDR3 sequence (DNA): TGTGCCAGCAGCTCTCTAGCGGGCTACCTTTCGAACACAGATACGCAGTATTTT.

The J gene is TRBJ2-2, the V gene TRBV5-1, with unresolved D. The CDR3 loop spans 15 amino acids. V was pared by 7 bases and J by 6 bases, with 19 bases between. Germline-derived CDR1 and CDR2 are SGHRS and YFSETQ. The CDR3 loop reads CASGQLDIRPGELFF. DNA for the CDR3: TGCGCCAGCGGCCAATTAGACATACGGCCCGGGGAGCTGTTTTTT.

The rearrangement links TRBV5-6 to TRBJ2-1; D gene ambiguous. There are 14 residues in the CDR3. CDR1 SGHDT and CDR2 YYEEEE come from the germline V gene. Trimming cost V 6 bases and J 1 base, with 11 bases left between them. Written as DNA, the CDR3 is TGTGCCAGCACGATACTTAGTTCCTACAATGAGCAGTTCTTC. Its translation: CASTILSSYNEQFF.

J is TRBJ2-7 and V is TRBV4-3, with D uncertain. CDR1 is LGHNA and CDR2 is YSLEER in the germline V gene. The CDR3 is 15 amino acids. V was pared by 0 bases and J by 0 bases, with 9 bases between. CDR3 nucleotide sequence: TGCGCCAGCAGCCAAGATTTCAGAAGCTCCTACGAGCAGTACTTC. This codes for CASSQDFRSSYEQYF.

The genes are TRBV28 and TRBJ2-1, with D tentatively TRBD2 (6 bases). Germline V gene lookup returns CDR1 MDHEN and CDR2 SYDVKM. Trimming took off 5 bases at V and 1 base at J, with 12 bases between the two ends. The CDR3 is made up of 15 amino acids. This chain's CDR3 is CASSPRRGSYNEQFF. For the CDR3, the DNA is TGTGCCAGCAGTCCGCGGAGGGGTTCCTACAATGAGCAGTTCTTC.

This clone was counted a few times. V and J are TRBV11-3 and TRBJ2-1; tentative D call: TRBD2 (6 bases). Trimming left V 5 bases short and J 10 bases short, with 12 bases between. CDR1 and CDR2 from the germline V gene are SGHNT and YENEEA. The CDR3 loop spans 12 amino acids. CDR3 DNA sequence: TGTGCCAGCAGCGGTCGGGGAGGCGAGCAGTTCTTC. It encodes CASSGRGGEQFF.

This chain connects TRBV7-6 to TRBJ2-2; a weak D match, TRBD2 (5 bases). The CDR3 loop spans 14 amino acids. Trimming stripped 7 bases from V and 3 bases from J, with 12 bases between. Germline V gene data show CDR1 as SGHVS and CDR2 as FNYEAQ. CDR3 in DNA: TGTGCCAGCAAACCAGCGGACTACACCGGGGAGCTGTTTTTT. Protein: CASKPADYTGELFF.

This rearrangement joins TRBV27 to TRBJ2-5, with D tentatively TRBD2 (5 bases). V lost 7 bases to trimming and J lost 2 bases, with 11 bases between them. This CDR3 is built from 13 residues. Germline V gives CDR1 MNHEY, CDR2 SMNVEV (reference sequence). CDR3 bases: TGTGCCAGCAAAATCCCGGGGCAAGAGACCCAGTACTTC. Residues: CASKIPGQETQYF.

This chain joins TRBV2 and TRBJ2-2, with unresolved D. CDR1 and CDR2 from the germline V gene are SNHLY and FYNNEI. The CDR3 has 14 residues. Trimming stripped 11 bases from V and 0 bases from J, with 13 bases between. CDR3 coding DNA: TGTGCCGGCCGGAGAGGAACGAACACCGGGGAGCTGTTTTTT. Translation gives CAGRRGTNTGELFF.

The chain combines TRBV28 with TRBJ1-4, with a possible D match to TRBD1 (5 bases). The germline V gene encodes CDR1 MDHEN and CDR2 SYDVKM. There are 14 residues in the CDR3. V lost 6 bases to trimming and J lost 2 bases, with 10 bases between them. The CDR3 region is CASREGSTNEKLFF. CDR3 sequence (DNA): TGTGCCAGCAGGGAGGGGTCCACTAATGAAAAACTGTTTTTT.

The V call is TRBV4-1, the J call TRBJ1-3; the D is unclear. V was clipped by 4 bases and J by 5 bases, with 12 bases between them. CDR3 size: 14 residues. Germline loops: CDR1 MGHRA, CDR2 YSYEKL. CDR3 nucleotides: TGCGCCAGCAGCCCCACCAGATCGCGAAACACCATATATTTT. Protein product: CASSPTRSRNTIYF.

CDR3 region: CASSETASGRGSYEQYF. Here the CDR3 DNA reads TGTGCCAGCAGTGAGACGGCTAGCGGGCGGGGCTCCTACGAGCAGTACTTC. The gene calls are TRBV27 and TRBJ2-7; 8 nucleotides line up with TRBD2. This CDR3 has 17 residues. Germline CDR1 is MNHEY and CDR2 is SMNVEV (reference sequence). Trimming at V came to 5 bases and at J to 0 bases, leaving 12 bases not matched to a gene.

The V call is TRBV7-2, the J call TRBJ2-5; D gene unclear. This CDR3 is built from 12 residues. V dropped 2 bases and J dropped 4 bases, with 5 bases sitting between them. Per the germline V gene, CDR1 is SGHTA and CDR2 is FQGNSA. The CDR3 here is CASSLSAETQYF. The CDR3 coding sequence is TGTGCCAGCAGCTTAAGCGCAGAGACCCAGTACTTC.

The chain employs TRBV4-3 and TRBJ2-7, with 9 bases fitting TRBD1. The trim removed 0 bases at V and 3 bases at J, leaving 3 bases unmatched. Germline V lookup: CDR1 LGHNA, CDR2 YSLEER. This CDR3 has 15 amino acids. DNA of the CDR3: TGCGCCAGCAGCCAAGATGTGACAGGGGGCTACGAGCAGTACTTC. It yields the protein CASSQDVTGGYEQYF.

The chain joins TRBV13 to TRBJ2-7; TRBD2 matches 13 bases. The V gene's germline CDR1 is PRHDT and CDR2 FYEKMQ (reference sequence). This CDR3 is 15 amino acids long. The ends lost 5 bases at V and 4 bases at J; junction bases unmatched: 5. The CDR3 is CASSHGLAGDYEQYF. The CDR3 coding sequence is TGTGCCAGCAGCCACGGACTAGCGGGAGATTACGAGCAGTACTTC.

CDR3 coding DNA: TGTGCCAGCAGCCCCCTAGGGGGCTCCCTCTCCTACGAGCAGTACTTC. It is translated as CASSPLGGSLSYEQYF. The rearrangement uses TRBV7-9 and TRBJ2-7, with 7 bases fitting TRBD1. The CDR3 spans 16 residues. V lost 5 bases to trimming and J lost 0 bases; unmatched junction nucleotides: 10. CDR1 is SEHNR and CDR2 is FQNEAQ in the germline V gene (reference sequence).

The chain recombines TRBV7-3 with TRBJ1-6, with D perhaps matching TRBD1 (5 bases). The V end lost 6 bases, the J end lost 0 bases, and 12 bases lay between the germline ends. This CDR3 comprises 16 residues. The germline CDR1 and CDR2 sequences are SGHTA and FQGTGA. The CDR3 bases are TGTGCCAGCAGATCGACAGCCAGCTCCTATAATTCACCCCTCCACTTT. It yields the protein CASRSTASSYNSPLHF.

The chain employs TRBV6-1 and TRBJ2-2; no reliable D call. Trimming shortened V by 0 bases and J by 6 bases, and 8 bases separated the two germline ends. The germline V gene has CDR1 MNHNS and CDR2 SASEGT. The CDR3 runs 14 residues. As DNA, the CDR3 is TGTGCCAGCAGTGAAGCAGGAGAAGCCGGGGAGCTGTTTTTT. Its protein is CASSEAGEAGELFF.

Only a few counts were recorded for this clone. The V call is TRBV29-1, the J call TRBJ2-1; 9 nucleotides agree with TRBD1. J lost 4 bases, V lost 4 bases, and 11 bases had no gene match. CDR3 length: 16 residues. Germline CDR1 is SQVTM and CDR2 is ANQGSEA. The CDR3 DNA reads TGCAGCGTTGGCCCAAGTGGGACAGGGAGATACAATGAGCAGTTCTTC. This gives the protein CSVGPSGTGRYNEQFF.

V and J are TRBV19 and TRBJ1-2; weak D call: TRBD1 (5 bases). Trimming pared 8 bases from V and 7 bases from J, leaving 14 bases between. This CDR3 has 12 amino acids. CDR1 and CDR2 (germline): LNHDA, SQIVND (reference sequence). The CDR3 DNA reads as TGTGCCAGTTCATCACAGGCAAGTGGCTACACCTTC. The encoded protein is CASSSQASGYTF. Filled out from reference TRBV19 and TRBJ1-2, the complete variable domain reads DGGITQSPKYLFRKEGQNVTLSCEQNLNHDAMYWYRQDPGQGLRLIYYSQIVNDFQKGDIAEGYSVSREKKESFPLTVTSAQKNPTAFYLCASSSQASGYTFGSGTRLTVV.